In its sample, the clone carrying this TCR beta chain was seen a few times. Its antigen is currently unknown. The data originate from a study of T cell repertoires in cytomegalovirus infection. Turning to the study itself: CMV epitopes that were recently identified and HLA-C-restricted were used alongside well-studied HLA-B-restricted ones. It can be stated that public TCR beta signatures indicated CMV infection as well as a matching HLA type. Findings of the study overall: The ex vivo response showed dominance by HLA-C-restricted CMV-specific TCR beta clonotypes. Individuals carrying CMV plus the relevant HLA were identified by cumulative frequency of public TCR beta families.

The CDR3 runs to 12 residues. The germline V gene has CDR1 SGHVS and CDR2 FQNEAQ. The V end was cut by 0 bases, the J end by 3 bases, with 2 bases between. TCRdb ran MiXCR on the reads and lists one entry per CDR3 protein. Of about 27,000 distinct CDR3 sequences in the sample, under 20% were seen once. Sequencing was performed on CD8+ T cells from cultured PBMCs, taken from culture after CMV antigen stimulation. The chain couples TRBV7-8 to TRBJ1-1; no clear D gene. The receptor's source is a human donor in good health (CMV status not recorded). Some clones in this sample may be carry-over from other donors' samples. DNA of the CDR3: TGTGCCAGCAGCTTAGCGTACACTGAAGCTTTCTTT. Amino acid sequence: CASSLAYTEAFF.